This note documents a single TCR beta chain sequence. This sample was taken from a study of blood T cell repertoires in COVID-19. Turning to the study itself: Sites in the United States, Italy and Spain provided acute and convalescent COVID-19 samples. PBMCs, B-cell-depleted T cells, or T cells provided the cDNA or gDNA that made up the material.

In the study's own analysis: Quantification of nucleated cells was approximated via reference gene primer amplification. The repertoire was sequenced with immunoSEQ multiplex PCR; TCRdb's copy has only in-frame clones and lacks some. Clone size and V and J calls were adopted from that table, with D and trimming inferred from the DNA. The repertoire holds 65,000 or so clones, with roughly nine tenths as singletons. The specimen sequenced was peripheral blood. The receptor's source is a human donor with acute or convalescent COVID-19. The donor label of this sample is uncertain.

CDR3 in DNA: TGTGCCAGCAGTTTCGGATCGACAGGGGTCACTGAAGCTTTCTTT. It encodes CASSFGSTGVTEAFF. V and J are TRBV6-5 and TRBJ1-1; 8 positions agree with TRBD1. Trimming removed 4 bases from V and 4 bases from J; junction bases left unmatched: 8. Germline V lookup: CDR1 MNHEY, CDR2 SVGAGI. The length of the CDR3 is 15 residues.